This entry is about one T cell receptor beta chain. Its antigen is unidentified. CDR1 is MNHNS, CDR2 SASEGT, per germline. This CDR3 is 15 amino acids long. This entry is derived from a study of post-analysis software for immune sequencing data. Included in the TCR beta cDNA libraries were unique molecular identifiers. cDNA molecules numbering around 500,000 came from roughly 1 to 10 million T cells. TCRdb independently ran MiXCR on the PCR reads; one entry per CDR3 protein. This sample yields 150,000 to 200,000 distinct CDR3 sequences, of which approximately 30% are seen a single time; about 1.6% belongs to the top ten. Study conclusions and caveats: Five or six TRBV segments, TRBV5-6, TRBV5-1 and TRBV20-1 among them, were found more frequent in patients than controls. Under the F measure, samples that were prepared in one batch clustered strongly together.

Material for sequencing was blood. This TCR was sampled from a girl aged 5 to 17 with multiple sclerosis. The chain combines TRBV6-1 with TRBJ2-5; D uncertain. The CDR3 reads CVSSVSAGSQETQYF. In DNA form, the CDR3 reads TGTGTCAGTAGTGTCTCGGCAGGATCTCAAGAGACCCAGTACTTC.